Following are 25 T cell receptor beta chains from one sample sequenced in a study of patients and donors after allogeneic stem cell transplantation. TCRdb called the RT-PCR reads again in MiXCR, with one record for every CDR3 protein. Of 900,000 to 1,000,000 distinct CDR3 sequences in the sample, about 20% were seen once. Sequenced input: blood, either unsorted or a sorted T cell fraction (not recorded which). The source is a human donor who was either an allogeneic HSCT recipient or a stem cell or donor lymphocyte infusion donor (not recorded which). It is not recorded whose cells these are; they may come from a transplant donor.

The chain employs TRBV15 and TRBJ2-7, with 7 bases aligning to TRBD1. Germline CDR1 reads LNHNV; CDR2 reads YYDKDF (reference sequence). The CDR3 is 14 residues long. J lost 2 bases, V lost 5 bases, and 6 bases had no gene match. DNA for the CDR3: TGTGCCACCAGCCCGGACAGGCAGGCCTACGAGCAGTACTTC. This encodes CATSPDRQAYEQYF.

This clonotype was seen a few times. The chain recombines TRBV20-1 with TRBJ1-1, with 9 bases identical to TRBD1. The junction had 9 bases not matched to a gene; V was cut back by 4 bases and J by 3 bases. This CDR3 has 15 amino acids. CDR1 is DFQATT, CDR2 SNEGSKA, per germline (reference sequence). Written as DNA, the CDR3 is TGCAGTGCTAAGGGGGGACAGGGCTCATACACTGAAGCTTTCTTT. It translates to CSAKGGQGSYTEAFF.

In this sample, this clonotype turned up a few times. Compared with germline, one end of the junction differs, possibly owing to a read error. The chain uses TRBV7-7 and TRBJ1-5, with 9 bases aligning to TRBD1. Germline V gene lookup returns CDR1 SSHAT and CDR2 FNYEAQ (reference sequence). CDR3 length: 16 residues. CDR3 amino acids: CASSSSRQGGNQPQHF. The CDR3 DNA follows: TGTGCTAGCAGCTCAAGTAGACAGGGGGGGAATCAGCCCCAGCATTTT.

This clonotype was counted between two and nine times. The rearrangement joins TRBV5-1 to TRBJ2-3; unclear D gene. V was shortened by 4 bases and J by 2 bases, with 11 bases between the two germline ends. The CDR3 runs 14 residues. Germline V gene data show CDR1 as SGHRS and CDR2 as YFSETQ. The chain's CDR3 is CASSRGGNTDTQYF. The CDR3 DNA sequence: TGCGCCAGCAGCCGAGGTGGTAACACAGATACGCAGTATTTT.

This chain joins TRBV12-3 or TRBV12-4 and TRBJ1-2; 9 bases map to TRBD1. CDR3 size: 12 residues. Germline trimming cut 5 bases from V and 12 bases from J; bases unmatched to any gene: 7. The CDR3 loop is CASSPGQGRDTF. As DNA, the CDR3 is TGTGCCAGCAGTCCGGGACAGGGTCGTGACACCTTC.

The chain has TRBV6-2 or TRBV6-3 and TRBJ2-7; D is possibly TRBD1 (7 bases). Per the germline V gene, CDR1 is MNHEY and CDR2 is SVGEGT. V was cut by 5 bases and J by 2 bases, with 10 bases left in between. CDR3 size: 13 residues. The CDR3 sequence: CASSRRGAYEQYF. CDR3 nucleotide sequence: TGTGCCAGCAGTCGCAGGGGGGCCTACGAGCAGTACTTC.

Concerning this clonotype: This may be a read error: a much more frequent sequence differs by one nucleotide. The CDR3 nucleotides read TGTGCCAGCAGTTTAGAACGGATAGGGGGTCAGCCCCAGCATTTT. This sequence encodes CASSLERIGGQPQHF. This chain connects TRBV12-3 or TRBV12-4 to TRBJ1-5, with D tentatively TRBD1 (6 bases). Trimming pared 1 base from V and 6 bases from J, leaving 13 bases between. The CDR3 runs 15 residues.

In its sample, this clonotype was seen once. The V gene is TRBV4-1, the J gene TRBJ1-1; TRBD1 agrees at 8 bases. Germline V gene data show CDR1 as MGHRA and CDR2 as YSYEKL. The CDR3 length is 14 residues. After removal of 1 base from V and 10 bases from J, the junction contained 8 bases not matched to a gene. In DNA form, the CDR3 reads TGCGCCAGCAGCCAAGTGACAGGGGCCCTGCTAGCTTTCTTT. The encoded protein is CASSQVTGALLAFF.

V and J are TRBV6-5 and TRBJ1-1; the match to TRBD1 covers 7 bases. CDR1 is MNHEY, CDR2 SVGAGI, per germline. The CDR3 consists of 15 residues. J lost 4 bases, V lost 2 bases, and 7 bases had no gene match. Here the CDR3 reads CASSYSDRASTEAFF. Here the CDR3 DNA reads TGTGCCAGCAGTTACAGTGACAGGGCGAGCACTGAAGCTTTCTTT.

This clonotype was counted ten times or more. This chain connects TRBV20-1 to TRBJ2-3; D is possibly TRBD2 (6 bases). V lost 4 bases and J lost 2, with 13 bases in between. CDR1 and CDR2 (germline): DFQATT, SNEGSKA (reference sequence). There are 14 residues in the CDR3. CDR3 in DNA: TGCAGTGCTACGGGACTCAGGGTCACAGATACGCAGTATTTT. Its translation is CSATGLRVTDTQYF.

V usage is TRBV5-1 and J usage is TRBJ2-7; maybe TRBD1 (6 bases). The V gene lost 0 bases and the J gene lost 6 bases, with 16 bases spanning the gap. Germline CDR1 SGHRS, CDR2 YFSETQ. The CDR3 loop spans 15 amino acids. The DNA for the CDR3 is TGCGCCAGCAGCTTGGTGCAGGGGTCCACCCCCGAGCAGTACTTC. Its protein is CASSLVQGSTPEQYF. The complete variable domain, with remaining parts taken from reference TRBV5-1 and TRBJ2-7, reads KAGVTQTPRYLIKTRGQQVTLSCSPISGHRSVSWYQQTPGQGLQFLFEYFSETQRNKGNFPGRFSGRQFSNSRSEMNVSTLELGDSALYLCASSLVQGSTPEQYFGPGTRLTVT.

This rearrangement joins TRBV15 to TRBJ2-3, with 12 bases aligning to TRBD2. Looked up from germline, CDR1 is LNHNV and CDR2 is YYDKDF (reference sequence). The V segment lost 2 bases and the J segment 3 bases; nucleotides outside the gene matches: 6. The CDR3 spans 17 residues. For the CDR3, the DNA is TGTGCCACCAGCAGAAAAAGACTAGCGGGAGCGACAGATACGCAGTATTTT. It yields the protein CATSRKRLAGATDTQYF.

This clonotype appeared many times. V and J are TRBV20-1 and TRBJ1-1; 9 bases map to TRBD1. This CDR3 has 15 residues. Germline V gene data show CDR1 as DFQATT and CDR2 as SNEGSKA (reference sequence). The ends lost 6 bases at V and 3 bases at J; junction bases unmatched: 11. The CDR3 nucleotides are TGCAGTGCGACCCGGGACAGGGATCGGGACACTGAAGCTTTCTTT. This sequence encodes CSATRDRDRDTEAFF.

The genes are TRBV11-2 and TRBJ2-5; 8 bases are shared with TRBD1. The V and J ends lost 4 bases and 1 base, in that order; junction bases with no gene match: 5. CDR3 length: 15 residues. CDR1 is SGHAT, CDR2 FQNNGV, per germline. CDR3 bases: TGTGCCAGCAGCTACACCACAGGGGGCCAAGAGACCCAGTACTTC. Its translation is CASSYTTGGQETQYF.

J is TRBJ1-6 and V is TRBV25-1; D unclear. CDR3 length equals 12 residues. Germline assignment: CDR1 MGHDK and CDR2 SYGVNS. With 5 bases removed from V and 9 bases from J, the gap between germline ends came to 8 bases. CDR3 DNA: TGTGCCAGCAGTCTTGGGTTTTCACCCCTCCACTTT. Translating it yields CASSLGFSPLHF.

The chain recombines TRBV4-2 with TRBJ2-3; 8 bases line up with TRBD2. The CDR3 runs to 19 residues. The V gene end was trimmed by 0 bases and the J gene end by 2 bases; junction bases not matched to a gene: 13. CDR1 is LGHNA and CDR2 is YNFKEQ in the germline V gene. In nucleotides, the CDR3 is TGTGCCAGCAGCCAAGATCAGGTCGGGGGGGATTTTAACACAGATACGCAGTATTTT. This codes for CASSQDQVGGDFNTDTQYF.

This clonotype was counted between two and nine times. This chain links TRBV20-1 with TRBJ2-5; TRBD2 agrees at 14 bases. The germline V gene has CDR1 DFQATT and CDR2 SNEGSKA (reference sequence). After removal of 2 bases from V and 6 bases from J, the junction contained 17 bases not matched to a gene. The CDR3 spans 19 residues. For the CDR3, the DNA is TGCAGTGCTAGATCAATCAGACTAGCGGGGGGGCTTAACTGGAAGACCCAGTACTTC. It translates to CSARSIRLAGGLNWKTQYF.

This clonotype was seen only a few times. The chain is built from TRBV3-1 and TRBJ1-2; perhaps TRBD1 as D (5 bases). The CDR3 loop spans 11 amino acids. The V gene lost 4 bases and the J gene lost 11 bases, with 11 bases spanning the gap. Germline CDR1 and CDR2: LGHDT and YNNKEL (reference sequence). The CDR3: CASSLRGRYTF. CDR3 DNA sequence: TGTGCCAGCAGCCTTCGGGGCAGGTACACCTTC.

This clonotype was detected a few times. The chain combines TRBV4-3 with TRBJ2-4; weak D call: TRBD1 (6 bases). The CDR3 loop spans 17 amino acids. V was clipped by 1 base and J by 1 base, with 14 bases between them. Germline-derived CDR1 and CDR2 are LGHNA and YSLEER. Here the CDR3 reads CASSQVPGAWAKNIQYF. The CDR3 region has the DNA TGCGCCAGCAGCCAAGTACCAGGGGCGTGGGCCAAAAACATTCAGTACTTC.

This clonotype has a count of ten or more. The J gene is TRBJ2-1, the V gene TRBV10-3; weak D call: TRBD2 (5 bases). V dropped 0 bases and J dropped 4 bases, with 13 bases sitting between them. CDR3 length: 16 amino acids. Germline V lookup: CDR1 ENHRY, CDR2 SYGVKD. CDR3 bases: TGTGCCATCAGTGAGTCGGTAGCGAAAGCTTACAATGAGCAGTTCTTC. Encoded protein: CAISESVAKAYNEQFF.

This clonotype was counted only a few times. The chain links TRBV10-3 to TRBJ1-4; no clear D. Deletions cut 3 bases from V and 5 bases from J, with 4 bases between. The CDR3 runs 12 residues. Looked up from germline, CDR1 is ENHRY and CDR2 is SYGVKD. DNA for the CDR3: TGTGCCATCAGTGAATTCAATGAAAAACTGTTTTTT. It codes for CAISEFNEKLFF.

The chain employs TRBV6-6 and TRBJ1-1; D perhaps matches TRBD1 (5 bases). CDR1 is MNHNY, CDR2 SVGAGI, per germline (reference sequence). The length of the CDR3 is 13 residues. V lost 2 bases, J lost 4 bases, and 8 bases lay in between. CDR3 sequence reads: CASSYGTITEAFF. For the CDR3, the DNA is TGTGCCAGCAGTTACGGGACCATCACTGAAGCTTTCTTT.

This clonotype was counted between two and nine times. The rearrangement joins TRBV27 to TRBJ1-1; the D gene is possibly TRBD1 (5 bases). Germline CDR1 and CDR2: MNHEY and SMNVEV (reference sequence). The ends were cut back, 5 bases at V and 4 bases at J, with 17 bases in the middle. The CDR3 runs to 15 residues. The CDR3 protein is CASSPLKTGGTEAFF. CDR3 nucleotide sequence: TGTGCCAGCAGTCCCCTCAAAACGGGGGGCACTGAAGCTTTCTTT.

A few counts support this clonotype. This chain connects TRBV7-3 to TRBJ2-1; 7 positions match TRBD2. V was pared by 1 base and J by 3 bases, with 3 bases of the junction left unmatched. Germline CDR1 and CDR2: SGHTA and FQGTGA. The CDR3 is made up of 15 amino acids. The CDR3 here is CASSLKASGYNEQFF. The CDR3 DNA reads TGTGCCAGCAGCTTAAAAGCTAGCGGCTACAATGAGCAGTTCTTC.

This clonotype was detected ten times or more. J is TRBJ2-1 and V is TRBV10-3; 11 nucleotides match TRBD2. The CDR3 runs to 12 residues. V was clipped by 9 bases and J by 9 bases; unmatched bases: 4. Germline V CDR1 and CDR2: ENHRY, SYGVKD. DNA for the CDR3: TGTGCCATTAGCGGGGGGGCCCTTGAGCAGTTCTTC. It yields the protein CAISGGALEQFF.